The sequence of this TCR beta chain was determined in a study of tumor-infiltrating lymphocytes in primary liver carcinoma. DNA and RNA were both co-extracted from approximately 22-30 mg of bulk tissue that had not been sorted. This clonotype was counted many times. Its antigen is undetermined. Using a constant-region primer together with ProtoScript II reverse transcriptase, TCR beta cDNA was made from roughly 520 ng of total RNA. Three rounds of nested multiplex PCR with slightly modified ARM-PCR produced TCR beta libraries. MiXCR, run by TCRdb on the multiplex PCR reads, gives a single entry per CDR3 protein. The sample consists of 85,000 to 100,000 distinct CDR3 sequences, 55% to 75% of them appearing once. Study observations and caveats: Tumor-adjacent and tumor-blood pairs shared less of their repertoires than tumor region pairs shared.

Sequencing input: tumor-adjacent normal liver tissue. This receptor was obtained from a middle-aged man with primary liver carcinoma and hepatitis B virus infection.

This CDR3 is CSVVQHEQFF. CDR3 bases: TGCAGCGTTGTTCAGCATGAGCAGTTCTTC. The gene calls are TRBV29-1 and TRBJ2-1, with D uncertain. The CDR3 contains 10 residues. CDR1 and CDR2 from the germline V gene are SQVTM and ANQGSEA. The germline V and J ends were trimmed by 4 bases and 8 bases, with 6 bases remaining between them.